The T cell receptor beta chain under discussion was sequenced for a study of T cell changes during pregnancy in multiple sclerosis. The CDR3 covers 13 residues. Trimming shortened V by 2 bases and J by 4 bases, and 8 bases separated the two germline ends. Germline CDR1 and CDR2: SGHNT and YYREEE (reference sequence). Only in-frame clones appear in the TCRdb table, and some are missing; sequencing was by immunoSEQ multiplex PCR. This table has roughly 93,000 clones, roughly nine tenths appearing once. The sequence came from a female donor in good health, enrolled as a control in a pregnancy study. The rearrangement links TRBV5-4 to TRBJ2-3; D call uncertain. This sample comprised peripheral blood, obtained after pregnancy. CDR3 nucleotide sequence: TGTGCCAGCAGCTTCGAGCGAGCAGATACGCAGTATTTT. This sequence encodes CASSFERADTQYF.